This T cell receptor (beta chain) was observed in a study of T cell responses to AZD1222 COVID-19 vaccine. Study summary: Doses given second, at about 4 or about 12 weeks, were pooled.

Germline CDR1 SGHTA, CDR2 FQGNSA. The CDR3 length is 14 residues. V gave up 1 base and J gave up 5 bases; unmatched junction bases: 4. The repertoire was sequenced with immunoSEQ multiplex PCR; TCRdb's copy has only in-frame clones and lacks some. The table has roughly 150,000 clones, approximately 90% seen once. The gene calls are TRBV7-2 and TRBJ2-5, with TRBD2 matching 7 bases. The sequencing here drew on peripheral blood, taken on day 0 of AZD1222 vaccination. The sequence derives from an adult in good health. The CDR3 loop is CASSLDGRSETQYF. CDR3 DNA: TGTGCCAGCAGCTTAGACGGGAGGTCGGAGACCCAGTACTTC.